The 2 T cell receptor beta chains below were found in one sample sequenced in a study of shared T cell receptors in the human thymus. Method: immunoSEQ multiplex PCR; TCRdb's copy keeps in-frame clones and lacks some. Counted here are approximately 730,000 clones, 70% to 90% occurring once; the ten biggest clones make up roughly 0.01%. These same data were also listed under a study on human thymus T cells.

What was sequenced was thymocytes. The receptors were sampled from a girl under two years old with a congenital heart defect.

V is TRBV18 and J is TRBJ2-7; 11 nucleotides agree with TRBD1. V trimming: 0 bases; J trimming: 5 bases; junction bases outside the gene matches: 3. This CDR3 contains 15 residues. Germline V gives CDR1 KGHSH, CDR2 LQKENI. CDR3 residues: CASSPPGQGAHEQYF. CDR3 DNA sequence: TGTGCCAGCTCACCACCCGGACAGGGGGCGCACGAGCAGTACTTC.

The V gene is TRBV9, the J gene TRBJ2-2; TRBD2 aligns across 7 bases. Germline assignment: CDR1 SGDLS and CDR2 YYNGEE. The trim removed 3 bases at V and 6 bases at J, leaving 8 bases unmatched. The CDR3 runs to 15 residues. The CDR3 loop is CASSATLLASGELFF. The CDR3 nucleotides read TGTGCCAGCAGCGCTACCCTACTAGCGTCCGGGGAGCTGTTTTTT. The full variable domain, its missing parts supplied by reference TRBV9 and TRBJ2-2, is DSGVTQTPKHLITATGQRVTLRCSPRSGDLSVYWYQQSLDQGLQFLIQYYNGEERAKGNILERFSAQQFPDLHSELNLSSLELGDSALYFCASSATLLASGELFFGEGSRLTVL.